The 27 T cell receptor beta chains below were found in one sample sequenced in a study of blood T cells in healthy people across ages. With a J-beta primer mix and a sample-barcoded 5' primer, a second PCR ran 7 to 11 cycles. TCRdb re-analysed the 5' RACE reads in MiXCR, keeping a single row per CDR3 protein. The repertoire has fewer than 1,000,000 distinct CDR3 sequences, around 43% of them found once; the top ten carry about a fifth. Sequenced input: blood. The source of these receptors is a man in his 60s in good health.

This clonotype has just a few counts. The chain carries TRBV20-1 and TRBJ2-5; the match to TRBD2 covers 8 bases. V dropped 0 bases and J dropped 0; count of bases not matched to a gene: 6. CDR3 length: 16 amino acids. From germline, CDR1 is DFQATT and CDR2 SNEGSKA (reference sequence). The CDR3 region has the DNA TGCAGTGCTAGAGATGTGTTAGCGGGGAACCAAGAGACCCAGTACTTC. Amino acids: CSARDVLAGNQETQYF.

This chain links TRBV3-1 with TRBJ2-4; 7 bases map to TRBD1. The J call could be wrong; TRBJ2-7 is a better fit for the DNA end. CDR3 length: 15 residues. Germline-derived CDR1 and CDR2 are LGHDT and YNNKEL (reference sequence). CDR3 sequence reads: CASSQVPGGSYEQYF. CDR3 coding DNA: TGTGCCAGCAGCCAAGTCCCAGGGGGCTCCTACGAGCAGTACTTC.

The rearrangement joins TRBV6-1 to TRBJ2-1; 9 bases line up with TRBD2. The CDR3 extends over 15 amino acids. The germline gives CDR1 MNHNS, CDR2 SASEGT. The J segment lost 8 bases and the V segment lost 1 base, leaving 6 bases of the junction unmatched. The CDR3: CASSEVEASGDEQFF. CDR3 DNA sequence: TGTGCCAGCAGTGAAGTAGAGGCTAGCGGGGATGAGCAGTTCTTC.

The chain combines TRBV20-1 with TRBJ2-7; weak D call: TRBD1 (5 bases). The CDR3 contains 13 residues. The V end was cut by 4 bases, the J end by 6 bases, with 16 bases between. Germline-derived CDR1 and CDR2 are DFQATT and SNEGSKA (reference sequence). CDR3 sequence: CSAIRATWGEQYF. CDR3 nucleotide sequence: TGCAGTGCTATCAGGGCGACTTGGGGCGAGCAGTACTTC.

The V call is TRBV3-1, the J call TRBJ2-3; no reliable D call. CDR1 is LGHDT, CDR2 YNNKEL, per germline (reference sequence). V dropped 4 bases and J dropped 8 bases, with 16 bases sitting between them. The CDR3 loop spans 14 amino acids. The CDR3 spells CASSPTTSERTQYF. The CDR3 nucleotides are TGTGCCAGCAGCCCGACGACCTCTGAACGTACGCAGTATTTT.

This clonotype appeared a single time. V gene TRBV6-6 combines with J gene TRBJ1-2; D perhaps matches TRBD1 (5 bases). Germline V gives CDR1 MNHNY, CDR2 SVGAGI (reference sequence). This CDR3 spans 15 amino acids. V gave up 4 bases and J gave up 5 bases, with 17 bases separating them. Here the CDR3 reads CASSWDAGFVYGYTF. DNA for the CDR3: TGTGCCAGCAGTTGGGACGCGGGATTTGTTTATGGCTACACCTTC.

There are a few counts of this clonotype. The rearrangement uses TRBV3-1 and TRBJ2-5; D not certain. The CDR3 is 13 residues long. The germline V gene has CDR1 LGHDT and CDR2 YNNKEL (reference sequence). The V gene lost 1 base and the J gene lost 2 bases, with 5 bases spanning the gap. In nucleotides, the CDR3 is TGTGCCAGCAGCCAAGTGCAGCAAGAGACCCAGTACTTC. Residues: CASSQVQQETQYF.

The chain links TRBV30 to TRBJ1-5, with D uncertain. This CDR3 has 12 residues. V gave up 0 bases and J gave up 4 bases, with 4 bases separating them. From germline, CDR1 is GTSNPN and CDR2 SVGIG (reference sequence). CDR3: CAWSVLNQPQHF. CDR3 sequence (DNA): TGTGCCTGGAGTGTACTGAATCAGCCCCAGCATTTT.

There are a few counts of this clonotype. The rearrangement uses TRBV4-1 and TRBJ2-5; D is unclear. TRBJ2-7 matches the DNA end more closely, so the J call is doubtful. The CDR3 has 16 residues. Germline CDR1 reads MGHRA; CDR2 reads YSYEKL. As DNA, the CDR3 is TGCGCCAGCAGCCAAGATCGGTCGGATTTGAGCGACGAGCAGTACTTC. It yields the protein CASSQDRSDLSDEQYF.

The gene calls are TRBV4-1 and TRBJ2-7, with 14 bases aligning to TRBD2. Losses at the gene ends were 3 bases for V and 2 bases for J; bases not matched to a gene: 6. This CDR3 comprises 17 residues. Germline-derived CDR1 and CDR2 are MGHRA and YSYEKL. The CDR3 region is CASSQAGTSGGPYEQYF. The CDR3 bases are TGCGCCAGCAGCCAGGCCGGGACTAGCGGGGGCCCCTACGAGCAGTACTTC.

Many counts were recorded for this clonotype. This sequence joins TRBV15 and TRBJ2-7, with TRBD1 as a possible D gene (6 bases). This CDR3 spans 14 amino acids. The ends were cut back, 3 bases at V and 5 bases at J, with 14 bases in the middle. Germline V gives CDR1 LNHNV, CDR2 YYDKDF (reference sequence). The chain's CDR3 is CATSSARGLDEQYF. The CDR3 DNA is TGTGCCACCAGCAGCGCGAGGGGGTTGGACGAGCAGTACTTC. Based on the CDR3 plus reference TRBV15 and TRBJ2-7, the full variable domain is DAMVIQNPRYQVTQFGKPVTLSCSQTLNHNVMYWYQQKSSQAPKLLFHYYDKDFNNEADTPDNFQSRRPNTSFCFLDIRSPGLGDTAMYLCATSSARGLDEQYFGPGTRLTVT.

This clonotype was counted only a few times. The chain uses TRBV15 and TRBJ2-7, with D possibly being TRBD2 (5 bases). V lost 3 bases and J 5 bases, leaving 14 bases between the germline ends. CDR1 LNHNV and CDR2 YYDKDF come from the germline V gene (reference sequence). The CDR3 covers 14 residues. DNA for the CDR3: TGTGCCACCAGCAGCTATATGGGGAGCCACGAGCAGTACTTC. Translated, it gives CATSSYMGSHEQYF.

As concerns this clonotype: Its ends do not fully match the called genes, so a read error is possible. CDR3 DNA: TGTGCTAGTGGTCCCCCCCTCTCTGTCTCAGAGGCCCAGTACTTC. This sequence encodes CASGPPLSVSEAQYF. The chain has TRBV12-5 and TRBJ2-5; unclear D gene. Germline assignment: CDR1 LGHNT and CDR2 FRNRAP. The CDR3 is 15 amino acids.

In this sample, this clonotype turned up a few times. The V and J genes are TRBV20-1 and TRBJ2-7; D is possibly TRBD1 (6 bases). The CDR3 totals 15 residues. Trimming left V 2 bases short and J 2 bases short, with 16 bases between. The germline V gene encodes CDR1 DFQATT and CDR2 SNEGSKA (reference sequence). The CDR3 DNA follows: TGCAGTGCTAGACTCCCAACAGGGATGGCCTACGAGCAGTACTTC. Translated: CSARLPTGMAYEQYF.

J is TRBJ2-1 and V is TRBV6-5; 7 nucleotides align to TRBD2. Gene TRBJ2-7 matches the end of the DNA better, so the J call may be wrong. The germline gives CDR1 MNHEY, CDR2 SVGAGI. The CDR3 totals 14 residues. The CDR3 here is CAAKAGSSYNEQYF. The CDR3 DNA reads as TGTGCCGCTAAAGCGGGGAGCTCCTACAATGAGCAGTACTTC.

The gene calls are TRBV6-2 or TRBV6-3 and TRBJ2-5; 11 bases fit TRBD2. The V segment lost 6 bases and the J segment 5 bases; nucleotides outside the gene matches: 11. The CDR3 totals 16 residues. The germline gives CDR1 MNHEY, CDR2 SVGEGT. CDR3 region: CASSLVASGGWETQYF. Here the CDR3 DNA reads TGTGCCAGCAGCTTAGTGGCTAGCGGGGGGTGGGAGACCCAGTACTTC.

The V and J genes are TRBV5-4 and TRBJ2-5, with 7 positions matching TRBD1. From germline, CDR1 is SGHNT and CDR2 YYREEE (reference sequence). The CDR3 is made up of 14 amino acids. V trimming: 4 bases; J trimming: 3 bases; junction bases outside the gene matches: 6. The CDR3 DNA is TGTGCCAGCAGCAAAAATCAGGGGGAAGAGACCCAGTACTTC. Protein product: CASSKNQGEETQYF.

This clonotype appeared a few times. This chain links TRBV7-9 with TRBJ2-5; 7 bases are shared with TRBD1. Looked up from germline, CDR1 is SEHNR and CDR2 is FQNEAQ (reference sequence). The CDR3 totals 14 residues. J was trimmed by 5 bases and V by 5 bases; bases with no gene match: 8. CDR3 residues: CASSILTGVETQYF. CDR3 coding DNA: TGTGCCAGCAGCATCCTCACAGGGGTCGAGACCCAGTACTTC.

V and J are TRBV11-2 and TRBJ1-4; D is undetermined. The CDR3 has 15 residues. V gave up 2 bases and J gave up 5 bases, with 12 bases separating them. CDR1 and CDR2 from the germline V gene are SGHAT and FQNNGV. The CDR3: CASSLLGNPNEKLFF. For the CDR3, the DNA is TGTGCCAGCAGCTTATTGGGGAATCCCAATGAAAAACTGTTTTTT.

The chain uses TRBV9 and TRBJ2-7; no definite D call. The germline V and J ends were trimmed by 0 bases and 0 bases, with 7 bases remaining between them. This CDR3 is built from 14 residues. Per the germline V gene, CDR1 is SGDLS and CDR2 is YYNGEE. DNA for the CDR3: TGTGCCAGCAGCGTAGTTGCGCACTCCTACGAGCAGTACTTC. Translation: CASSVVAHSYEQYF.

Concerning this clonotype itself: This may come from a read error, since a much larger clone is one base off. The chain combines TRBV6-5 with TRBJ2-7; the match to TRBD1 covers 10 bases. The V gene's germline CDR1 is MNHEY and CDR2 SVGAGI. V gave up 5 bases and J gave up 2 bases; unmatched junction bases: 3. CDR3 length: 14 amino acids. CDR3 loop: CASSHGQGAYEQYF. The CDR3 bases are TGTGCCAGCAGTCACGGACAGGGGGCCTACGAGCAGTACTTC.

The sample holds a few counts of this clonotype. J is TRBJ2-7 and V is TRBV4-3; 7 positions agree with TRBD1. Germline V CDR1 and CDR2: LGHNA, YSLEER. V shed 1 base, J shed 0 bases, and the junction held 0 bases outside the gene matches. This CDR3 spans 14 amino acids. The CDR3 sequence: CASSQGDSSYEQYF. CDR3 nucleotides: TGCGCCAGCAGCCAAGGGGACAGCTCCTACGAGCAGTACTTC.

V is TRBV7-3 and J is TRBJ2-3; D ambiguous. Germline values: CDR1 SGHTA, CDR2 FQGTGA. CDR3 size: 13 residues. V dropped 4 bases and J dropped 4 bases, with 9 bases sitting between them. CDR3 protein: CASSCQVSDTQYF. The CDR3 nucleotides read TGTGCCAGCAGCTGTCAGGTTTCAGATACGCAGTATTTT. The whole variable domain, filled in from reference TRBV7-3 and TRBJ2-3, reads GAGVSQTPSNKVTEKGKYVELRCDPISGHTALYWYRQSLGQGPEFLIYFQGTGAADDSGLPNDRFFAVRPEGSVSTLKIQRTERGDSAVYLCASSCQVSDTQYFGPGTRLTVL.

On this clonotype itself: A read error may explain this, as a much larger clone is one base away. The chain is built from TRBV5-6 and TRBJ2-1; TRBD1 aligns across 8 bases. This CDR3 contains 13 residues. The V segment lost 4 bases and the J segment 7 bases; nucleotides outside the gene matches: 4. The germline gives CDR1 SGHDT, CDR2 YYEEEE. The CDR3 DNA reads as TGTGCCAGCAGCAAGGACAGGGCTAATGAGCAGTTCTTC. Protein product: CASSKDRANEQFF. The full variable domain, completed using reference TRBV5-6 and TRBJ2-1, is DAGVTQSPTHLIKTRGQQVTLRCSPKSGHDTVSWYQQALGQGPQFIFQYYEEEERQRGNFPDRFSGHQFPNYSSELNVNALLLGDSALYLCASSKDRANEQFFGPGTRLTVL.

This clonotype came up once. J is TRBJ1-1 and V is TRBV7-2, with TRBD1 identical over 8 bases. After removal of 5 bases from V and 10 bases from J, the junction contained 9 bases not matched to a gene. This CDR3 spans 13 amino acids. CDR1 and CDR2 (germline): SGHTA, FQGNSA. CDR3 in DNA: TGTGCCAGCAGCGAACCACAGGGGGTTGTAGCTTTCTTT. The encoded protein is CASSEPQGVVAFF.

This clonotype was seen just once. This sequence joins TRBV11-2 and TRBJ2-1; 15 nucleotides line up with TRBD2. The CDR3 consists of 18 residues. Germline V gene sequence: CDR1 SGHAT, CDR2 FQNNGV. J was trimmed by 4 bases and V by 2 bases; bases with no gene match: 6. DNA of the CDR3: TGTGCCAGCAGCTTACCCGGGACTAGCGGGGGGTTTTACAATGAGCAGTTCTTC. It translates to CASSLPGTSGGFYNEQFF. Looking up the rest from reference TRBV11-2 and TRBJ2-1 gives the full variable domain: EAGVAQSPRYKIIEKRQSVAFWCNPISGHATLYWYQQILGQGPKLLIQFQNNGVVDDSQLPKDRFSAERLKGVDSTLKIQPAKLEDSAVYLCASSLPGTSGGFYNEQFFGPGTRLTVL.

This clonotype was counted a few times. The CDR3 DNA follows: TGTGCCACCAGCAGAGGAACAGGGGACCCCTACAATGAGCAGTTCTTC. Translating gives CATSRGTGDPYNEQFF. This rearrangement joins TRBV15 to TRBJ2-1; 7 bases map to TRBD1. CDR1 is LNHNV, CDR2 YYDKDF, per germline (reference sequence). CDR3 length: 16 residues. The trim removed 1 base at V and 2 bases at J, leaving 5 bases unmatched.